Below are 21 T cell receptor beta chains sequenced from a single sample in a study of type 1 regulatory T cells. MiXCR, applied by TCRdb to the reads, yields one record per CDR3 protein. The table lists under 85,000 distinct CDR3 sequences, about 48% of them singletons, with about 2.1% in the top ten. Their target antigens are unknown. Sequences were obtained from cultured non-Tr1 T cells, either the whole culture or a sorted T cell fraction (not recorded which). All receptors come from a human donor in good health.

This clonotype was seen a few times. The rearrangement joins TRBV29-1 to TRBJ2-3, with a tentative D call TRBD2 (6 bases). V lost 3 bases and J lost 0, with 16 bases in between. The germline V gene has CDR1 SQVTM and CDR2 ANQGSEA. This CDR3 spans 16 amino acids. CDR3 bases: TGCAGCGTTGATGGAGGGTCAGCGAGGAGCACAGATACGCAGTATTTT. Amino acids: CSVDGGSARSTDTQYF.

The rearrangement links TRBV7-9 to TRBJ1-6; possibly TRBD1 for D (5 bases). With 2 bases removed from V and 6 bases from J, the gap between germline ends came to 14 bases. The V gene's germline CDR1 is SEHNR and CDR2 FQNEAQ (reference sequence). This CDR3 is 16 amino acids long. The CDR3 DNA reads as TGTGCCAGCAGCTTATCGGGACCCCGGGGTAATTCACCCCTCCACTTT. Residues: CASSLSGPRGNSPLHF. The full variable domain, with the rest looked up from reference TRBV7-9 and TRBJ1-6, is DTGVSQNPRHKITKRGQNVTFRCDPISEHNRLYWYRQTLGQGPEFLTYFQNEAQLEKSRLLSDRFSAERPKGSFSTLEIQRTEQGDSAMYLCASSLSGPRGNSPLHFGNGTRLTVT.

This clonotype was recorded many times. The chain carries TRBV7-2 and TRBJ2-3; D ambiguous. Trimming took off 5 bases at V and 6 bases at J, with 9 bases between the two ends. The germline CDR1 and CDR2 sequences are SGHTA and FQGNSA. This CDR3 region has 12 residues. The CDR3 bases are TGTGCCAGCAGCCCTGGATCGGATACGCAGTATTTT. It codes for CASSPGSDTQYF. The full variable domain, its missing parts supplied by reference TRBV7-2 and TRBJ2-3, is GAGVSQSPSNKVTEKGKDVELRCDPISGHTALYWYRQSLGQGLEFLIYFQGNSAPDKSGLPSDRFSAERTGGSVSTLTIQRTQQEDSAVYLCASSPGSDTQYFGPGTRLTVL.

The chain joins TRBV12-5 to TRBJ2-4, with D possibly being TRBD2 (5 bases). The CDR3 sequence is 13 residues long. Germline V gives CDR1 LGHNT, CDR2 FRNRAP. V dropped 1 base and J dropped 14 bases, with 15 bases sitting between them. The CDR3 is CASGLDWSGREYF. CDR3 bases: TGTGCTAGTGGTTTGGACTGGAGTGGGCGGGAGTACTTC.

There are a few counts of this clonotype. The chain links TRBV4-1 to TRBJ1-4; tentatively, D is TRBD1 (6 bases). The germline CDR1 and CDR2 sequences are MGHRA and YSYEKL. The length of the CDR3 is 17 residues. Trimming removed 1 base at V and 5 bases at J, with 17 bases between. CDR3: CASSQVALDGGNEKLFF. The CDR3, as DNA: TGCGCCAGCAGCCAAGTAGCCCTTGACGGGGGCAATGAAAAACTGTTTTTT.

This sequence joins TRBV6-2 or TRBV6-3 and TRBJ2-3; D uncertain. The CDR3 runs 13 residues. V was cut by 5 bases and J by 5 bases, with 11 bases left in between. Germline V gene lookup returns CDR1 MNHEY and CDR2 SVGEGT. CDR3 in amino acids: CASSPHRGDTQYF. Written as DNA, the CDR3 is TGTGCCAGCAGTCCCCATCGCGGAGATACGCAGTATTTT.

The chain couples TRBV19 to TRBJ2-6, with 10 nucleotides matching TRBD1. V gave up 9 bases and J gave up 0 bases; unmatched junction bases: 5. This CDR3 spans 16 amino acids. Per the germline V gene, CDR1 is LNHDA and CDR2 is SQIVND (reference sequence). CDR3 sequence reads: CASGGTGVSGANVLTF. DNA of the CDR3: TGTGCCAGCGGCGGGACAGGGGTCTCTGGGGCCAACGTCCTGACTTTC.

V gene TRBV12-3 or TRBV12-4 combines with J gene TRBJ2-7, with D possibly matching TRBD2 (6 bases). V was cut by 6 bases and J by 7 bases, with 22 bases left in between. The CDR3 spans 15 residues. CDR3 protein: CASSRGARGSGEQYF. DNA for the CDR3: TGTGCCAGCAGCCGGGGAGCGCGGGGTTCCGGAGAGCAGTACTTC.

V usage is TRBV10-3 and J usage is TRBJ1-3; TRBD1 is a possible D gene (6 bases). V gave up 10 bases and J gave up 3 bases, with 10 bases separating them. Germline V gene sequence: CDR1 ENHRY, CDR2 SYGVKD. The CDR3 runs 12 residues. As DNA, the CDR3 is TGTGCCACCGGGGGCGATGGAAACACCATATATTTT. Protein: CATGGDGNTIYF.

The V call is TRBV20-1, the J call TRBJ2-1; D perhaps matches TRBD2 (5 bases). This CDR3 region has 13 residues. With 3 bases removed from V and 3 bases from J, the gap between germline ends came to 9 bases. Germline CDR1 reads DFQATT; CDR2 reads SNEGSKA (reference sequence). This CDR3 reads CSARVGVYNEQFF. DNA of the CDR3: TGCAGTGCTAGGGTGGGAGTCTACAATGAGCAGTTCTTC.

By share of the sample, this clonotype is medium-sized. This sequence joins TRBV19 and TRBJ1-1; D ambiguous. V was clipped by 5 bases and J by 0 bases, with 10 bases between them. The CDR3 runs to 14 residues. CDR1 and CDR2 (germline): LNHDA, SQIVND (reference sequence). The CDR3 nucleotides are TGTGCCAGTAGTTCATTTTACCTGAACACTGAAGCTTTCTTT. Translated: CASSSFYLNTEAFF. The full variable domain, its missing parts supplied by reference TRBV19 and TRBJ1-1, is DGGITQSPKYLFRKEGQNVTLSCEQNLNHDAMYWYRQDPGQGLRLIYYSQIVNDFQKGDIAEGYSVSREKKESFPLTVTSAQKNPTAFYLCASSSFYLNTEAFFGQGTRLTVV.

This clonotype was counted a few times. The chain combines TRBV15 with TRBJ1-5; perhaps TRBD1 as D (5 bases). Trimming removed 7 bases at V and 5 bases at J, with 15 bases between. The CDR3 is made up of 14 amino acids. Germline CDR1 reads LNHNV; CDR2 reads YYDKDF (reference sequence). The CDR3: CATTRGRGDQPQHF. Here the CDR3 DNA reads TGTGCCACCACCCGGGGCCGGGGGGATCAGCCCCAGCATTTT. Filled out from reference TRBV15 and TRBJ1-5, the complete variable domain reads DAMVIQNPRYQVTQFGKPVTLSCSQTLNHNVMYWYQQKSSQAPKLLFHYYDKDFNNEADTPDNFQSRRPNTSFCFLDIRSPGLGDTAMYLCATTRGRGDQPQHFGDGTRLSIL.

CDR3 DNA sequence: TGTGCCAGCAGTTTATCAGGGCGGGTCTACAATGAGCAGTTCTTC. As protein: CASSLSGRVYNEQFF. This sequence joins TRBV12-3 or TRBV12-4 and TRBJ2-1; D is perhaps TRBD1 or TRBD2 (5 bases each). Trimming removed 2 bases from V and 3 bases from J, with 11 bases in between. The CDR3 runs to 15 residues.

This clonotype has a handful of counts. V is TRBV20-1 and J is TRBJ2-1, with 11 bases that match TRBD1. V shed 8 bases and J 8 bases; nucleotides not matched to a gene: 8. The germline V gene has CDR1 DFQATT and CDR2 SNEGSKA (reference sequence). The CDR3 spans 13 residues. Written as DNA, the CDR3 is TGCAGTCCCGGGACAGGGGGTCGCGATGAGCAGTTCTTC. Amino acid sequence: CSPGTGGRDEQFF.

The genes are TRBV28 and TRBJ1-4; the match to TRBD1 covers 7 bases. The CDR3 loop spans 12 amino acids. The V gene end was trimmed by 10 bases and the J gene end by 3 bases; junction bases not matched to a gene: 2. CDR1 and CDR2 from the germline V gene are MDHEN and SYDVKM. The CDR3 bases are TGTGCCACCGGGACAGCTAATGAAAAACTGTTTTTT. This gives the protein CATGTANEKLFF. The complete variable domain, with remaining parts taken from reference TRBV28 and TRBJ1-4, reads DVKVTQSSRYLVKRTGEKVFLECVQDMDHENMFWYRQDPGLGLRLIYFSYDVKMKEKGDIPEGYSVSREKKERFSLILESASTNQTSMYLCATGTANEKLFFGSGTQLSVL.

The chain couples TRBV3-1 to TRBJ2-3; D remains unclear. The CDR3 spans 15 residues. CDR1 and CDR2 (germline): LGHDT, YNNKEL (reference sequence). Trimming removed 1 base at V and 2 bases at J, with 10 bases between. Written as DNA, the CDR3 is TGTGCCAGCAGCCAAGGCAACGGTAACACAGATACGCAGTATTTT. Its protein product is CASSQGNGNTDTQYF.

V and J are TRBV11-2 and TRBJ2-5, with D maybe TRBD2 (6 bases). Germline lookup yields CDR1 SGHAT and CDR2 FQNNGV. V lost 5 bases, J lost 0 bases, and 13 bases lay in between. The CDR3 consists of 15 residues. The CDR3, as DNA: TGTGCCAGCAGCCCGGGGGAGCTGGACCAAGAGACCCAGTACTTC. Encoded protein: CASSPGELDQETQYF.

This chain joins TRBV20-1 and TRBJ2-7, with D possibly matching TRBD1 (6 bases). V was pared by 3 bases and J by 5 bases, with 14 bases between. CDR3 length equals 13 residues. Germline assignment: CDR1 DFQATT and CDR2 SNEGSKA (reference sequence). The CDR3 DNA is TGCAGTGCTAGGAGGCCCCCAGGGGACGAGCAGTACTTC. Translation: CSARRPPGDEQYF.

The V call is TRBV5-6, the J call TRBJ2-1, with D uncertain. V lost 2 bases to trimming and J lost 5 bases, with 11 bases between them. The germline gives CDR1 SGHDT, CDR2 YYEEEE. The CDR3 loop spans 14 amino acids. The CDR3 loop is CASSFLRANNEQFF. CDR3 coding DNA: TGTGCCAGCAGCTTCTTACGGGCCAACAATGAGCAGTTCTTC.

The DNA for the CDR3 is TGTGCCATCAGTGAGTGGCCGCGACTAGCGCTTGGGAAGACCCAGTACTTC. Protein product: CAISEWPRLALGKTQYF. The V call is TRBV10-3, the J call TRBJ2-5; 8 positions match TRBD2. The CDR3 consists of 17 residues. Germline V CDR1 and CDR2: ENHRY, SYGVKD. V lost 1 base and J lost 6; bases outside the gene matches: 13.

CDR3 sequence (DNA): TGTGCCAGCAGCCAAGTGCGGCTCACAGATACGCAGTATTTT. Protein sequence: CASSQVRLTDTQYF. The chain links TRBV4-2 to TRBJ2-3; no firm D call. Germline V CDR1 and CDR2: LGHNA, YNFKEQ. V was clipped by 1 base and J by 2 bases, with 7 bases between them. The CDR3 totals 14 residues.